The sample holds many counts of the clone carrying this T cell receptor (beta chain). TCRdb reanalysed the 5' RACE reads using MiXCR and keeps one entry per CDR3 protein. The sample includes 300,000 to 400,000 distinct CDR3 sequences, approximately 9.1% of them seen just once. CDR1 LNHDA and CDR2 SQIVND come from the germline V gene (reference sequence). With 6 bases clipped from V and 0 bases from J, the junction kept 7 bases outside the gene matches. There are 15 residues in the CDR3. The source of the sample is a study of identical twins. Sequencing used naive T cells sorted from blood. The rearrangement uses TRBV19 and TRBJ1-1; TRBD1 agrees at 7 bases. The sequence was obtained from a woman aged 45 to 65 in good health. The CDR3 sequence is CASSPPTGVNTEAFF. Here the CDR3 DNA reads TGTGCCAGTAGCCCTCCTACAGGGGTGAACACTGAAGCTTTCTTT.